The 26 T cell receptor beta chains below all came from one sample that was sequenced in a study of T cells after yellow fever vaccination. TCRdb analysed the 5' RACE reads with MiXCR anew, one entry per CDR3 protein. The sample has fewer than 450,000 distinct CDR3 sequences, approximately 3.9% seen once. Sequenced here: PBMCs, sampled 5 days after the yellow fever booster vaccination. These receptors all come from a man aged 18 to 29 who received the YFV17D yellow fever vaccine.

To note about this clonotype: A much larger clone sits a single nucleotide away, making a read error possible. In DNA form, the CDR3 reads TGTGCCAGCAGCGTACAGGGAGGCACTGAAGCTTTCTTT. Protein: CASSVQGGTEAFF. This rearrangement joins TRBV9 to TRBJ1-1, with D possibly matching TRBD1 (5 bases). Per germline, CDR1 SGDLS and CDR2 YYNGEE. This CDR3 is built from 13 residues. Trimming removed 1 base at V and 4 bases at J, with 8 bases between.

The chain links TRBV5-6 to TRBJ2-5; no reliable D call. In germline, CDR1 is SGHDT, CDR2 YYEEEE. The V end was cut by 4 bases, the J end by 0 bases, with 16 bases between. This CDR3 comprises 16 residues. CDR3 DNA: TGTGCCAGCAGCCCTAGACCGTCCTCGTACCAAGAGACCCAGTACTTC. Residues: CASSPRPSSYQETQYF. The whole variable domain, remainder taken from reference TRBV5-6 and TRBJ2-5, is DAGVTQSPTHLIKTRGQQVTLRCSPKSGHDTVSWYQQALGQGPQFIFQYYEEEERQRGNFPDRFSGHQFPNYSSELNVNALLLGDSALYLCASSPRPSSYQETQYFGPGTRLLVL.

Ten or more counts support this clonotype. J is TRBJ1-2 and V is TRBV2; D is ambiguous. CDR1 is SNHLY, CDR2 FYNNEI, per germline. The V end was cut by 5 bases, the J end by 6 bases, with 16 bases between. The length of the CDR3 is 14 residues. The CDR3 DNA sequence: TGTGCCAGCAGTTTCGAGGGCAGGTCCCATGGCTACACCTTC. It codes for CASSFEGRSHGYTF.

In this sample, this clonotype turned up a few times. The chain uses TRBV3-1 and TRBJ2-1, with TRBD2 matching over 10 bases. This CDR3 spans 15 amino acids. V lost 2 bases, J lost 5 bases, and 3 bases stayed unmatched. CDR1 LGHDT and CDR2 YNNKEL come from the germline V gene (reference sequence). The CDR3 protein is CASSQLAGEDNEQFF. The CDR3 DNA follows: TGTGCCAGCAGCCAACTAGCGGGGGAGGACAATGAGCAGTTCTTC.

This clonotype was counted once. The chain employs TRBV20-1 and TRBJ2-1; D remains unclear. The CDR3 sequence is 13 residues long. Per the germline V gene, CDR1 is DFQATT and CDR2 is SNEGSKA (reference sequence). V lost 5 bases and J 4 bases, leaving 12 bases between the germline ends. CDR3 sequence reads: CSALWASYNEQFF. The CDR3 DNA reads as TGCAGTGCTCTGTGGGCTAGTTACAATGAGCAGTTCTTC.

This clonotype showed up many times. The chain recombines TRBV5-1 with TRBJ2-3; the match to TRBD2 covers 8 bases. The trim removed 1 base at V and 7 bases at J, leaving 14 bases unmatched. Germline assignment: CDR1 SGHRS and CDR2 YFSETQ. This CDR3 comprises 17 residues. CDR3: CASSLPSGSGERNTQYF. The DNA of the CDR3 is TGCGCCAGCAGCTTGCCCTCCGGTAGCGGGGAACGAAATACGCAGTATTTT.

V gene TRBV20-1 combines with J gene TRBJ1-5; D unclear. This CDR3 is built from 14 residues. V dropped 6 bases and J dropped 6 bases, with 18 bases sitting between them. Germline CDR1 is DFQATT and CDR2 is SNEGSKA (reference sequence). In DNA form, the CDR3 reads TGCAGTGCCCCGGGAGGCATGAAGGGTCAGCCCCAGCATTTT. It is translated as CSAPGGMKGQPQHF.

The V and J genes are TRBV12-5 and TRBJ2-4; 9 positions agree with TRBD1. With V trimmed by 5 bases and J by 6 bases, 8 bases remained unmatched. The germline CDR1 and CDR2 sequences are LGHNT and FRNRAP. The CDR3 sequence is 15 residues long. In DNA, the CDR3 is TGTGCTAGTGGTCCCACGGGACAGGGTCCAAACATTCAGTACTTC. This encodes CASGPTGQGPNIQYF. Together with reference TRBV12-5 and TRBJ2-4, the CDR3 gives the full variable domain: DARVTQTPRHKVTEMGQEVTMRCQPILGHNTVFWYRQTMMQGLELLAYFRNRAPLDDSGMPKDRFSAEMPDATLATLKIQPSEPRDSAVYFCASGPTGQGPNIQYFGAGTRLSVL.

The chain employs TRBV3-1 and TRBJ2-1; 7 bases are a match to TRBD1. Trimming took 6 bases from V and 6 from J; bases not matched to a gene: 5. The CDR3 is 13 amino acids. CDR1 and CDR2 (germline): LGHDT, YNNKEL (reference sequence). Here the CDR3 DNA reads TGTGCCAGCAGTAGACAGGGTTCCAATGAGCAGTTCTTC. Protein sequence: CASSRQGSNEQFF.

Many counts were recorded for this clonotype. This chain connects TRBV29-1 to TRBJ1-3; 12 bases fit TRBD1. The V gene's germline CDR1 is SQVTM and CDR2 ANQGSEA. CDR3 size: 14 residues. V trimming: 1 base; J trimming: 7 bases; junction bases outside the gene matches: 2. Here the CDR3 reads CSVEGGTGGNTIYF. CDR3 bases: TGCAGCGTTGAAGGAGGGACAGGGGGCAACACCATATATTTT.

This clonotype was observed a few times. The chain recombines TRBV2 with TRBJ1-1; a possible D gene is TRBD1 (5 bases). CDR3 size: 12 residues. Trimming left V 6 bases short and J 4 bases short, with 9 bases between. CDR1 SNHLY and CDR2 FYNNEI come from the germline V gene. The CDR3 DNA reads as TGTGCCAGCAGGCCAGGGCCCACTGAAGCTTTCTTT. This codes for CASRPGPTEAFF.

This clonotype was observed many times. Its ends do not fully match the called genes, so a read error is possible. This chain's CDR3 is CASSSRGGNQPQHF. DNA for the CDR3: TGCGCCAGCAGCAGCAGGGGTGGAAATCAGCCCCAGCATTTT. This sequence joins TRBV12-3 or TRBV12-4 and TRBJ1-5; D possibly corresponds to TRBD1 (6 bases). CDR3 length: 14 residues.

V gene TRBV7-9 combines with J gene TRBJ2-3, with D unclear. Germline V lookup: CDR1 SEHNR, CDR2 FQNEAQ (reference sequence). Trimming cost V 6 bases and J 2 bases, with 6 bases left between them. The CDR3 has 12 residues. The CDR3 nucleotides read TGTGCCAGCAGGCTAGACACAGATACGCAGTATTTT. Translating it yields CASRLDTDTQYF.

This clonotype was counted only a few times. The chain links TRBV5-6 to TRBJ2-1; D may be TRBD2 (7 bases). The CDR3 loop spans 13 amino acids. Germline V gene lookup returns CDR1 SGHDT and CDR2 YYEEEE. Trimming cost V 10 bases and J 5 bases, with 16 bases left between them. The CDR3 here is CAGGRGPDNEQFF. CDR3 coding DNA: TGTGCCGGAGGGCGGGGGCCTGACAATGAGCAGTTCTTC.

This clonotype occurred many times. V usage is TRBV11-2 and J usage is TRBJ2-5; TRBD2 is a possible D gene (6 bases). The V end lost 3 bases, the J end lost 4 bases, and 12 bases lay between the germline ends. The CDR3 totals 14 residues. Germline assignment: CDR1 SGHAT and CDR2 FQNNGV. The CDR3 DNA is TGTGCCAGCAGCTTGGGACTTTTGGGAGAGACCCAGTACTTC. It codes for CASSLGLLGETQYF.

The rearrangement uses TRBV10-3 and TRBJ1-2; possibly TRBD1 for D (6 bases). The CDR3 is 15 amino acids. V gave up 3 bases and J gave up 8 bases, with 19 bases separating them. CDR1 is ENHRY and CDR2 is SYGVKD in the germline V gene. The CDR3 DNA is TGTGCCATCAGTGACTCAGGGGACGACATTCGGGGCTACACCTTC. It codes for CAISDSGDDIRGYTF.

V usage is TRBV5-1 and J usage is TRBJ1-4; D is ambiguous. Trimming shortened V by 0 bases and J by 3 bases, and 6 bases separated the two germline ends. This CDR3 is 14 amino acids long. Germline CDR1 reads SGHRS; CDR2 reads YFSETQ. CDR3 bases: TGCGCCAGCAGCTTGGGGCAGCCTAATGAAAAACTGTTTTTT. This sequence encodes CASSLGQPNEKLFF.

This clonotype was observed at least ten times. This chain joins TRBV5-1 and TRBJ1-4, with no clear D. The CDR3 spans 14 residues. In germline, CDR1 is SGHRS, CDR2 YFSETQ. V was trimmed by 1 base and J by 7 bases, leaving 11 bases between them. DNA of the CDR3: TGCGCCAGCAGCTTGCAAGGGTCCGGTGAAAAACTGTTTTTT. This sequence encodes CASSLQGSGEKLFF.

The CDR3 region is CATSRDAAAFWEQYV. CDR3 DNA: TGTGCCACCAGCAGAGATGCGGCCGCCTTTTGGGAGCAGTACGTC. The J gene is TRBJ2-7, the V gene TRBV15; D unresolved. The V end lost 0 bases, the J end lost 7 bases, and 16 bases lay between the germline ends. This CDR3 is built from 15 residues. Germline V gene sequence: CDR1 LNHNV, CDR2 YYDKDF (reference sequence).

The chain couples TRBV19 to TRBJ1-5; D may be TRBD1 (5 bases). The CDR3 spans 15 residues. CDR1 LNHDA and CDR2 SQIVND come from the germline V gene (reference sequence). The V and J ends lost 3 bases and 7 bases respectively, with 16 bases between them. The CDR3 protein is CASSITGGKFQPQHF. The CDR3 coding sequence is TGTGCCAGTAGTATCACGGGGGGGAAATTCCAGCCCCAGCATTTT.

This clonotype was observed a handful of times. This rearrangement joins TRBV20-1 to TRBJ2-3, with TRBD2 matching over 9 bases. This CDR3 spans 14 amino acids. After removal of 3 bases from V and 4 bases from J, the junction contained 5 bases not matched to a gene. In germline, CDR1 is DFQATT, CDR2 SNEGSKA (reference sequence). Here the CDR3 DNA reads TGCAGTGCTAGTCTGCGGGGGGGCCCAGATACGCAGTATTTT. Translated, it gives CSASLRGGPDTQYF.

The chain combines TRBV10-2 with TRBJ2-5; the D gene is possibly TRBD2 (6 bases). The V end lost 3 bases, the J end lost 2 bases, and 10 bases lay between the germline ends. The CDR3 has 14 residues. Germline V gives CDR1 WSHSY, CDR2 SAAADI. The CDR3 nucleotides read TGCGCCAGCAGTGAAGGCGGGACTCAAGAGACCCAGTACTTC. Translating it yields CASSEGGTQETQYF.

This clonotype was counted ten times or more. The chain joins TRBV7-3 to TRBJ1-2; perhaps TRBD1 as D (5 bases). The CDR3 totals 14 residues. Germline CDR1 is SGHTA and CDR2 is FQGTGA. V lost 4 bases to trimming and J lost 6 bases, with 15 bases between them. In DNA, the CDR3 is TGTGCCAGCAGCTACAATACAGGAGCGGATGGCTACACCTTC. It encodes CASSYNTGADGYTF. The full variable domain, in which reference TRBV7-3 and TRBJ1-2 provide the parts outside the CDR3, is GAGVSQTPSNKVTEKGKYVELRCDPISGHTALYWYRQSLGQGPEFLIYFQGTGAADDSGLPNDRFFAVRPEGSVSTLKIQRTERGDSAVYLCASSYNTGADGYTFGSGTRLTVV.

The V call is TRBV4-2, the J call TRBJ2-7; no reliable D call. V was pared by 6 bases and J by 4 bases, with 19 bases between. The CDR3 is made up of 15 amino acids. The germline gives CDR1 LGHNA, CDR2 YNFKEQ. CDR3 coding DNA: TGTGCCAGCAGTTCTAGTGGCAGTTCATCGTACGAGCAGTACTTC. This sequence encodes CASSSSGSSSYEQYF.

This clonotype has more than one count but fewer than ten. This chain uses TRBV6-5 with TRBJ2-3; weak D call: TRBD1 (6 bases). The length of the CDR3 is 16 residues. Germline V lookup: CDR1 MNHEY, CDR2 SVGAGI. Trimming took off 5 bases at V and 1 base at J, with 16 bases between the two ends. CDR3 bases: TGTGCCAGCAGTCTAAACAGGGAATGGGGCACAGATACGCAGTATTTT. Protein sequence: CASSLNREWGTDTQYF.

This clonotype has a count of ten or more. This rearrangement joins TRBV7-3 to TRBJ2-3; the D is unclear. Germline V CDR1 and CDR2: SGHTA, FQGTGA. This CDR3 has 13 amino acids. V was pared by 1 base and J by 4 bases, with 6 bases between. The CDR3 region is CASSLMASDTQYF. In nucleotides, the CDR3 is TGTGCCAGCAGCTTAATGGCATCAGATACGCAGTATTTT.